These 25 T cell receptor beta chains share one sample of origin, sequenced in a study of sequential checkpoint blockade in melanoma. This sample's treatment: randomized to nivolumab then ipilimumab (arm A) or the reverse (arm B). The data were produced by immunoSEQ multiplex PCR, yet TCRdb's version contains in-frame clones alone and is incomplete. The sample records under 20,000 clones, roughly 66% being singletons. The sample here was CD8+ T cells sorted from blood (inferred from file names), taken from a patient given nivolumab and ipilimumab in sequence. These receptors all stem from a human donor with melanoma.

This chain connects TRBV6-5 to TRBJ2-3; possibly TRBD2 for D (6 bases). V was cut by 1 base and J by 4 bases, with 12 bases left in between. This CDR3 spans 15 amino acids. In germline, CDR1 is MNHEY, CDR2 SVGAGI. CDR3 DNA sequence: TGTGCCAGCAGTTACTTAGCGGAGAGGCCAGATACGCAGTATTTT. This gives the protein CASSYLAERPDTQYF.

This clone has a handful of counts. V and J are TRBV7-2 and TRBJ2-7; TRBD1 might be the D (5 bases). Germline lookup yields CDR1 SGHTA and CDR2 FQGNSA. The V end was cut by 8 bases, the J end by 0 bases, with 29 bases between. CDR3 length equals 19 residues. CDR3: CASGVLKPDRPKTSYEQYF. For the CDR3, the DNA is TGTGCCAGCGGCGTCCTGAAGCCAGACAGACCGAAAACCTCCTACGAGCAGTACTTC.

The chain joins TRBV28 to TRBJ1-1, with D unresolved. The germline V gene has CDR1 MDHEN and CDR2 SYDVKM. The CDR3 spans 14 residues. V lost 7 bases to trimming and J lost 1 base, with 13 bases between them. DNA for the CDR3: TGTGCCAGCACCCTGGCGGGGTCGAACACTGAAGCTTTCTTT. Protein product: CASTLAGSNTEAFF.

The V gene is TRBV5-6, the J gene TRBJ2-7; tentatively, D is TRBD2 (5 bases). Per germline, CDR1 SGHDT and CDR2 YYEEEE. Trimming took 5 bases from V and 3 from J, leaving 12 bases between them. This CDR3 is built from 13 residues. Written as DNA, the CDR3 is TGTGCCAGCAGTGAGGGCGGATACTACGAGCAGTACTTC. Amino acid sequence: CASSEGGYYEQYF.

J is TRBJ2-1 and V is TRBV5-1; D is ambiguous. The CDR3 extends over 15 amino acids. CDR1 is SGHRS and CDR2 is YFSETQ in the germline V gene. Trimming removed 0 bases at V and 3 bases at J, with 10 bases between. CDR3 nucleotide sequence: TGCGCCAGCAGCTTGGGCGGAGCCGACTACAATGAGCAGTTCTTC. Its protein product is CASSLGGADYNEQFF.

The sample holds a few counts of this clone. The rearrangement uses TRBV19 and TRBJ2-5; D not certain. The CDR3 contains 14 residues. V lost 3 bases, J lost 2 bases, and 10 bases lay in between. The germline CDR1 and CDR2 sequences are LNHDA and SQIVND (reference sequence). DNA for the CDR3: TGTGCCAGTAGTATGGTGGCGACACAAGAGACCCAGTACTTC. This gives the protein CASSMVATQETQYF.

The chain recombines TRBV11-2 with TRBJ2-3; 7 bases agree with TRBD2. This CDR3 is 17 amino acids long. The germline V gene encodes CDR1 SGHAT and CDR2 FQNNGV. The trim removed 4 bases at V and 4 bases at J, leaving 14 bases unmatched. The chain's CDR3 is CASSYLPAGLLPDTQYF. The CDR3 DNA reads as TGTGCCAGCAGCTACCTTCCGGCGGGACTACTCCCAGATACGCAGTATTTT.

The CDR3 DNA follows: TGTGCCACCAGCAAGGCTCACTGGGAGACAGATACGCAGTATTTT. This encodes CATSKAHWETDTQYF. The V and J genes are TRBV15 and TRBJ2-3; D perhaps matches TRBD2 (5 bases). V lost 4 bases to trimming and J lost 3 bases, with 14 bases between them. Germline CDR1 LNHNV, CDR2 YYDKDF (reference sequence). This CDR3 contains 15 residues.

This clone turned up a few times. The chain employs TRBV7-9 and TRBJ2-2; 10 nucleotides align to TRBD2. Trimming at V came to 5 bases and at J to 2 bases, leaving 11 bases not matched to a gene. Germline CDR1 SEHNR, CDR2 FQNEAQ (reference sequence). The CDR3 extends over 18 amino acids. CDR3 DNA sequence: TGTGCCAGCAGCCCTCGTCGGACTAGCGGTCAAAACACCGGGGAGCTGTTTTTT. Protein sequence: CASSPRRTSGQNTGELFF.

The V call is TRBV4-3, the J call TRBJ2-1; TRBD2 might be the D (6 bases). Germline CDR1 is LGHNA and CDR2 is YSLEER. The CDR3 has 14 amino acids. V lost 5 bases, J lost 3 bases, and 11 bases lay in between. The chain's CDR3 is CASSGVSGYNEQFF. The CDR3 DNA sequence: TGCGCCAGCAGCGGGGTTAGCGGCTACAATGAGCAGTTCTTC.

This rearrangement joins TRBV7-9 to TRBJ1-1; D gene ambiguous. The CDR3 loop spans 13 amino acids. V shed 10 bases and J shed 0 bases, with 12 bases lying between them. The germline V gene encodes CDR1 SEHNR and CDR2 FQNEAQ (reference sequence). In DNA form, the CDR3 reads TGTGCCACCTCGTCAGGATTGAACACTGAAGCTTTCTTT. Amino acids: CATSSGLNTEAFF.

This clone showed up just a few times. The CDR3 nucleotides are TGTGCCAGCAGCTCGAGCGCCGCTAACTATGGCTACACCTTC. Translated: CASSSSAANYGYTF. V gene TRBV7-6 combines with J gene TRBJ1-2; D unclear. In germline, CDR1 is SGHVS, CDR2 FNYEAQ. The germline V and J ends were trimmed by 4 bases and 0 bases, with 9 bases remaining between them. There are 14 residues in the CDR3.

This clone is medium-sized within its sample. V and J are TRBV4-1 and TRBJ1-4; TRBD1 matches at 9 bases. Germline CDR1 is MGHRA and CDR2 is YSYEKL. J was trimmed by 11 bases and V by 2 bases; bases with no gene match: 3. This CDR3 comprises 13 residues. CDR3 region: CASSQTTGGKLFF. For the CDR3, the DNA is TGCGCCAGCAGCCAAACAACAGGGGGCAAACTGTTTTTT.

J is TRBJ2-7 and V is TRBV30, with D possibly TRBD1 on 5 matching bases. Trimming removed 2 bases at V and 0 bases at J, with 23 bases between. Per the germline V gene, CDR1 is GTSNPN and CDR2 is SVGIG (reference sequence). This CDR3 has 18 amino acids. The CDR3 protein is CAWSSGGRVVGDSYEQYF. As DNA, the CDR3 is TGTGCCTGGAGTTCCGGTGGCAGGGTAGTAGGGGACTCCTACGAGCAGTACTTC.

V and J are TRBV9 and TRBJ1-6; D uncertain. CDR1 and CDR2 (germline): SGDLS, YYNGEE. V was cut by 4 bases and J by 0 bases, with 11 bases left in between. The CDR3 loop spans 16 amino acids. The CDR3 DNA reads TGTGCCAGCAGCCCGGACTGGAGCTCCTATAATTCACCCCTCCACTTT. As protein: CASSPDWSSYNSPLHF.

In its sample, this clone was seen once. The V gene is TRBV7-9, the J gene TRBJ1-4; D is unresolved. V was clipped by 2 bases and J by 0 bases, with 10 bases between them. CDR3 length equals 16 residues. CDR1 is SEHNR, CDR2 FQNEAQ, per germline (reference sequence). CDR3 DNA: TGTGCCAGCAGCTTATTTGAAAGCGCAACTAATGAAAAACTGTTTTTT. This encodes CASSLFESATNEKLFF.

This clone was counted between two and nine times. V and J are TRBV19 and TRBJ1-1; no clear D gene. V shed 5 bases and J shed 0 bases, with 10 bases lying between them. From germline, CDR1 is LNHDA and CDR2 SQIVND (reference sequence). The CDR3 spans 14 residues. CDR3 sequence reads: CASSDGLMNTEAFF. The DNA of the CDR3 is TGTGCCAGTAGTGACGGACTGATGAACACTGAAGCTTTCTTT. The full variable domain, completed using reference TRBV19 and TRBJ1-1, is DGGITQSPKYLFRKEGQNVTLSCEQNLNHDAMYWYRQDPGQGLRLIYYSQIVNDFQKGDIAEGYSVSREKKESFPLTVTSAQKNPTAFYLCASSDGLMNTEAFFGQGTRLTVV.

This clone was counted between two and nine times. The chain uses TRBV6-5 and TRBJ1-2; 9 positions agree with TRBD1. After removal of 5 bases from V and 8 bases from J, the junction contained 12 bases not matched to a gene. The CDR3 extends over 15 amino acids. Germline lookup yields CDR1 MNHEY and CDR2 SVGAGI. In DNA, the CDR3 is TGTGCCAGCAGTACAAGGACAGGGGTCGCGGTGGGCTACACCTTC. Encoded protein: CASSTRTGVAVGYTF.

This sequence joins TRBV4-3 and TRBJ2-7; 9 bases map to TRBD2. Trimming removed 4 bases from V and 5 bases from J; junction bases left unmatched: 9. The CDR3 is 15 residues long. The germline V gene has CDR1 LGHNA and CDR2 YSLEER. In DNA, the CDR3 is TGCGCCAGCAGCCTCAGAGCGGGAGGACGGGACGAGCAGTACTTC. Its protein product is CASSLRAGGRDEQYF.

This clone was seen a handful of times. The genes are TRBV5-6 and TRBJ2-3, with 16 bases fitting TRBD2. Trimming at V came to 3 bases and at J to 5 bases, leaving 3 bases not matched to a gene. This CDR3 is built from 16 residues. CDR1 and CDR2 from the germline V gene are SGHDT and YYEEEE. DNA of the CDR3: TGTGCCAGCAGCTGGGGGACTAGCGGGAGGGGAGATACGCAGTATTTT. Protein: CASSWGTSGRGDTQYF.

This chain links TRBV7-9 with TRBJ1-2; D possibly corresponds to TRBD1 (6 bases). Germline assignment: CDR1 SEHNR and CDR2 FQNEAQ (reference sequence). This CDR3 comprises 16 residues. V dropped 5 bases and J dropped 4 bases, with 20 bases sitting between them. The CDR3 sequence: CASSHRVGQILYGYTF. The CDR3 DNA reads TGTGCCAGCAGCCACCGGGTTGGACAGATTCTCTATGGCTACACCTTC.

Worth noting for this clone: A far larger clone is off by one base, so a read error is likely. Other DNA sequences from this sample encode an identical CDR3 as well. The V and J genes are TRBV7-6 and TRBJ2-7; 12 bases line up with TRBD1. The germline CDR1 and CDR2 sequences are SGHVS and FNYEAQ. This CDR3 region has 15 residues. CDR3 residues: CASSFGTGGTYEQYF. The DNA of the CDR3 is TGCGCCAGCAGCTTCGGGACAGGGGGCACCTACGAGCAGTACTTC.

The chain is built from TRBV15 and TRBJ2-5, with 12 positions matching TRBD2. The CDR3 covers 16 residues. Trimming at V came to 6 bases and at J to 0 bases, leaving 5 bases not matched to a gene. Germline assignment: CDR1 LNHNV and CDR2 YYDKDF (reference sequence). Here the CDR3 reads CATRALAGGYQETQYF. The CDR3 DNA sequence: TGTGCCACCAGGGCGCTAGCGGGGGGGTACCAAGAGACCCAGTACTTC.

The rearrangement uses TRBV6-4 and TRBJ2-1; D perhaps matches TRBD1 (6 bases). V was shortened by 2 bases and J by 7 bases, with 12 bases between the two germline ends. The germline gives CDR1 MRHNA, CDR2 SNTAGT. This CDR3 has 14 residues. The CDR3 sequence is CASSDPKGGNEQFF. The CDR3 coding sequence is TGTGCCAGCAGTGACCCGAAAGGGGGAAATGAGCAGTTCTTC.

This chain's CDR3 is CASSQGAQALNAYEQYF. The CDR3 DNA is TGCGCCAGCAGCCAAGGCGCACAGGCCCTTAACGCCTACGAGCAGTACTTC. The genes are TRBV4-1 and TRBJ2-7; tentative D call: TRBD1 (5 bases). V was clipped by 1 base and J by 2 bases, with 18 bases between them. Germline V gives CDR1 MGHRA, CDR2 YSYEKL. The CDR3 contains 17 residues.